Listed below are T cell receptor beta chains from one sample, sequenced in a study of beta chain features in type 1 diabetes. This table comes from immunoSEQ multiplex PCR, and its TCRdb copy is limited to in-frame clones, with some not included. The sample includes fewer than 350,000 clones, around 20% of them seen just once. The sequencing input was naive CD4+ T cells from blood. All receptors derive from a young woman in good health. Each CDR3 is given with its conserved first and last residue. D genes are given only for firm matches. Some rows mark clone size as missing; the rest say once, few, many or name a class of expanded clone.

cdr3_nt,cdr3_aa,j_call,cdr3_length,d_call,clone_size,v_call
TGTGCCAGCAGCTTAATTGGACAGGGAGGGATGAACACTGAAGCTTTCTTT,CASSLIGQGGMNTEAFF,TRBJ1-1,17,TRBD1,few,TRBV7-9
TGTGCCAGTAGGAAGGGGCGCGGTGGCTACACCTTC,CASRKGRGGYTF,TRBJ1-2,12,-,few,TRBV19
TGTGCCAGCAGCGTCGGACAGGGGAGCTACAATGAGCAGTTCTTC,CASSVGQGSYNEQFF,TRBJ2-1,15,TRBD1,-,TRBV7-9
TGTGCCAGCAAGGTCGGGGGGGGTTCCTCCTACGAGCAGTACTTC,CASKVGGGSSYEQYF,TRBJ2-7,15,TRBD2,-,TRBV6-5
TGCAGCGTTATCCCCGGGACTAGCGGTCTCTACAATGAGCAGTTCTTC,CSVIPGTSGLYNEQFF,TRBJ2-1,16,TRBD2,few,TRBV29-1
TGTGCCAGCTCACCACAGTTGGGCAGACAAGGCTACACCTTC,CASSPQLGRQGYTF,TRBJ1-2,14,-,-,TRBV18
TGTGCCAGCAGTGAATCTGGAACCTCTTGGGGGGACACTGAAGCTTTCTTT,CASSESGTSWGDTEAFF,TRBJ1-1,17,-,-,TRBV2
TGTGCCATCAGGCGACAGGGACTTAACTATGGCTACACCTTC,CAIRRQGLNYGYTF,TRBJ1-2,14,TRBD1,-,TRBV10-3
TGCAGCGTTTTTGGGACAGGCATGAACACTGAAGCTTTCTTT,CSVFGTGMNTEAFF,TRBJ1-1,14,TRBD1,few,TRBV29-1
TGCGCCAGCAGCCCCACGGGGGACTCCTACAATGAGCAGTTCTTC,CASSPTGDSYNEQFF,TRBJ2-1,15,-,-,TRBV5-1
TGTGCCATCAGTGACGCGGCTCGGGAGACCCAGTACTTC,CAISDAARETQYF,TRBJ2-5,13,-,few,TRBV10-3
TGCAGCGTGACCGGGACAGATAGCAATCAGCCCCAGCATTTT,CSVTGTDSNQPQHF,TRBJ1-5,14,TRBD1,-,TRBV29-1
TGCAGCGTCAGGGACAGGGGGGAAAACATTCAGTACTTC,CSVRDRGENIQYF,TRBJ2-4,13,TRBD1,few,TRBV29-1
TGTGCCAGCTCACCTCAGAGCACAGATACGCAGTATTTT,CASSPQSTDTQYF,TRBJ2-3,13,-,-,TRBV18
TGTGCCAGCAGTGGGGGAGGGACTGAAGCTTTCTTT,CASSGGGTEAFF,TRBJ1-1,12,-,-,TRBV6-5
TGCGCCAGCAGCTTGGGACAGGGAAACTATGGCTACACCTTC,CASSLGQGNYGYTF,TRBJ1-2,14,TRBD1,few,TRBV5-1
TGTGCCAGCAGTGCGGACAGGTTCTCCTACGAGCAGTACTTC,CASSADRFSYEQYF,TRBJ2-7,14,TRBD1,few,TRBV2
TGTGCCAGCAGCCCCCTCCAGCCCCAGCATTTT,CASSPLQPQHF,TRBJ1-5,11,-,-,TRBV7-4
TGTGCCAGCAGCGCACAAAGAAACACTGAAGCTTTCTTT,CASSAQRNTEAFF,TRBJ1-1,13,-,-,TRBV11-2
TGTGCCAGCAGGAAGGTTGCTAGCGGGAGAGATAGGCAGTACTTC,CASRKVASGRDRQYF,TRBJ2-7,15,TRBD2,few,TRBV6-1
TGTGCCAGCAGCCACCTCCGAAGAGGGAAGGCGGCCGGGGAGCTGTTTTTT,CASSHLRRGKAAGELFF,TRBJ2-2,17,-,-,TRBV13
TGCGCCAGCAGCTTACCTCGGACAGGGGAGACCGGGGAGCTGTTTTTT,CASSLPRTGETGELFF,TRBJ2-2,16,TRBD1,few,TRBV5-1
TGTGCCAGCAGTGAATCCGACTATGGCTACACCTTC,CASSESDYGYTF,TRBJ1-2,12,-,-,TRBV25-1